Following are 30 T cell receptor beta chains from one sample sequenced in a study of CD8+CD57+ T cells in acquired aplastic anemia. Genomic DNA constituted the template upon which TCR beta VDJ and CDR3 profiling was performed. Each CDR3 protein gets one entry after TCRdb re-called the reads with MiXCR. The sample has about 160,000 distinct CDR3 sequences, 35% to 55% seen once; the top ten hold under 1.2%. Sequencing input: sorted CD4+, CD8+, or CD8+CD57+ T cells (not recorded which) from PBMCs. These receptors were taken from a human donor in good health.

Points on this clonotype: Possible read error: a much larger clone is one base away. The rearrangement joins TRBV30 to TRBJ2-7; D perhaps matches TRBD2 (5 bases). Germline loops: CDR1 GTSNPN, CDR2 SVGIG (reference sequence). The CDR3 is 14 amino acids. V lost 1 base to trimming and J lost 9 bases, with 19 bases between them. For the CDR3, the DNA is TGTGCCTGGAGTGGGACTCATTCGAGAGTCGGGCAGTACTTC. This codes for CAWSGTHSRVGQYF.

This chain links TRBV15 with TRBJ2-6, with 7 bases that match TRBD1. V was clipped by 2 bases and J by 3 bases; unmatched bases: 4. The CDR3 length is 16 residues. CDR1 and CDR2 from the germline V gene are LNHNV and YYDKDF (reference sequence). CDR3: CATSRSWTGGANVLTF. As DNA, the CDR3 is TGTGCCACCAGCAGATCCTGGACAGGTGGGGCCAACGTCCTGACTTTC.

A remark on this clonotype: The germline gene is not matched at one end of the junction; a read error may be the cause. The chain joins TRBV7-2 to TRBJ2-7, with a possible D match to TRBD1 (5 bases). The length of the CDR3 is 14 residues. CDR1 SGHTA and CDR2 FQGNSA come from the germline V gene. The CDR3 DNA follows: TGCGCCAGCAGCTTTGGGGCAGGCCTTCGCGAGCAGTACTTC. As protein: CASSFGAGLREQYF.

In regard to this clonotype: One end of the junction varies from germline; a read error may be responsible. The chain links TRBV7-9 to TRBJ2-1; TRBD2 matches at 8 bases. The CDR3 covers 15 residues. Germline V gives CDR1 SEHNR, CDR2 FQNEAQ (reference sequence). CDR3 coding DNA: TGTGCCATCAGCCTGATCCCCCCGGGAGGGGCTGAGCAGTTCTTC. It specifies CAISLIPPGGAEQFF.

This clonotype was counted at least ten times. DNA for the CDR3: TGTGCCAGCAGCTCGGGGGGGCCGTTGAATGAGCAGTTCTTC. The encoded protein is CASSSGGPLNEQFF. The gene calls are TRBV7-3 and TRBJ2-1; TRBD2 matches at 8 bases. After removal of 4 bases from V and 7 bases from J, the junction contained 6 bases not matched to a gene. CDR3 length: 14 amino acids. The germline CDR1 and CDR2 sequences are SGHTA and FQGTGA.

Ten or more counts support this clonotype. The CDR3 loop reads CSARETGLPGYTF. The CDR3 region has the DNA TGCAGTGCTAGAGAAACGGGACTCCCTGGCTACACCTTC. The rearrangement links TRBV20-1 to TRBJ1-2, with D possibly being TRBD1 (5 bases). Trimming removed 0 bases at V and 7 bases at J, with 12 bases between. The CDR3 sequence is 13 residues long. Germline CDR1 DFQATT, CDR2 SNEGSKA (reference sequence).

This clonotype occurred many times. The J gene is TRBJ1-5, the V gene TRBV20-1, with unresolved D. The CDR3 consists of 13 residues. With 6 bases removed from V and 0 bases from J, the gap between germline ends came to 9 bases. Germline values: CDR1 DFQATT, CDR2 SNEGSKA (reference sequence). The CDR3 DNA follows: TGCAGTGCCCGGCAGGATAGCAATCAGCCCCAGCATTTT. As protein: CSARQDSNQPQHF.

Only a few counts were recorded for this clonotype. In nucleotides, the CDR3 is TGTGCCAGCAGTATTGGGATAGGAGCAACTAATGAAAAACTGTTTTTT. Its translation is CASSIGIGATNEKLFF. The chain is built from TRBV27 and TRBJ1-4; no clear D gene. The CDR3 length is 16 residues. The ends were cut back, 5 bases at V and 0 bases at J, with 13 bases in the middle. Germline V gene data show CDR1 as MNHEY and CDR2 as SMNVEV (reference sequence).

CDR3 residues: CASSEGSYSNQPQHF. Here the CDR3 DNA reads TGTGCCAGCAGTGAAGGCAGCTATAGCAATCAGCCCCAGCATTTT. The J gene is TRBJ1-5, the V gene TRBV2; no clear D gene. Trimming stripped 1 base from V and 0 bases from J, with 7 bases between. The CDR3 contains 15 residues. CDR1 is SNHLY and CDR2 is FYNNEI in the germline V gene.

A remark on this clonotype: Just one base apart from a much larger clone, this may be a read error. V and J are TRBV2 and TRBJ2-5; a weak D match, TRBD2 (6 bases). V shed 5 bases and J shed 7 bases, with 23 bases lying between them. The germline V gene encodes CDR1 SNHLY and CDR2 FYNNEI. The CDR3 has 16 amino acids. Written as DNA, the CDR3 is TGTGCCAGCAGTTACTCAGGAGGAGGGGCTCGGGGGACCCAGTACTTC. It specifies CASSYSGGGARGTQYF.

CDR3 residues: CATSRDRAETSEQYF. CDR3 DNA: TGTGCCACCAGCAGAGATCGGGCAGAAACGAGCGAGCAGTACTTC. The chain employs TRBV15 and TRBJ2-7; D remains unclear. V was pared by 0 bases and J by 6 bases, with 15 bases between. Germline V gene data show CDR1 as LNHNV and CDR2 as YYDKDF (reference sequence). The CDR3 loop spans 15 amino acids.

The sample holds many counts of this clonotype. This rearrangement joins TRBV10-3 to TRBJ1-4; no clear D. Looked up from germline, CDR1 is ENHRY and CDR2 is SYGVKD. The V and J ends lost 2 bases and 4 bases respectively, with 5 bases between them. The CDR3 covers 13 residues. This chain's CDR3 is CAISEQHNEKLFF. Here the CDR3 DNA reads TGTGCCATCAGTGAGCAGCATAATGAAAAACTGTTTTTT.

Comment on this clonotype: A much larger clone sits a single nucleotide away, making a read error possible. The chain combines TRBV12-5 with TRBJ2-4; maybe TRBD1 (5 bases). CDR1 LGHNT and CDR2 FRNRAP come from the germline V gene. CDR3 length: 12 residues. DNA for the CDR3: TGTGCTAATGGTGCGGCAGGGAACATTCAGTACTTC. Translated: CANGAAGNIQYF. Supplemented by reference TRBV12-5 and TRBJ2-4, the full variable domain reads DARVTQTPRHKVTEMGQEVTMRCQPILGHNTVFWYRQTMMQGLELLAYFRNRAPLDDSGMPKDRFSAEMPDATLATLKIQPSEPRDSAVYFCANGAAGNIQYFGAGTRLSVL.

In its sample, this clonotype was seen many times. This rearrangement joins TRBV19 to TRBJ2-5, with D possibly matching TRBD1 (5 bases). The CDR3 consists of 14 residues. The germline V gene has CDR1 LNHDA and CDR2 SQIVND (reference sequence). With 7 bases removed from V and 0 bases from J, the gap between germline ends came to 12 bases. The CDR3 loop is CASKGPGNQETQYF. For the CDR3, the DNA is TGTGCCAGTAAGGGGCCCGGTAACCAAGAGACCCAGTACTTC.

About this clonotype itself: This may stem from a read error, because a much larger clone lies one nucleotide away. The V gene is TRBV9, the J gene TRBJ2-4; a weak D match, TRBD2 (5 bases). Trimming removed 7 bases from V and 11 bases from J, with 13 bases in between. CDR3 length: 11 residues. CDR1 is SGDLS and CDR2 is YYNGEE in the germline V gene. In DNA form, the CDR3 reads TGTGCCAGCGGCGCCGGGGAAGTTCAGTACTTC. This translates into CASGAGEVQYF.

This clonotype was observed a few times. V and J are TRBV19 and TRBJ2-5; the match to TRBD2 covers 7 bases. The CDR3 consists of 16 residues. Losses at the gene ends were 3 bases for V and 2 bases for J; bases not matched to a gene: 9. Germline CDR1 is LNHDA and CDR2 is SQIVND (reference sequence). The CDR3 DNA reads as TGTGCCAGTAGTATTGGGGCGGGAGACATACAAGAGACCCAGTACTTC. Its protein is CASSIGAGDIQETQYF.

This clonotype showed up many times. J is TRBJ2-5 and V is TRBV4-1; the D gene is possibly TRBD2 (7 bases). V dropped 3 bases and J dropped 2 bases, with 13 bases sitting between them. This CDR3 comprises 15 residues. Germline CDR1 and CDR2: MGHRA and YSYEKL. The CDR3 DNA follows: TGCGCCAGCAGCCAGGCCGGGGGGCCTCAAGAGACCCAGTACTTC. Amino acids: CASSQAGGPQETQYF.

This clonotype was seen a few times. One end of the junction is discordant with germline, which a read error may explain. This sequence joins TRBV3-1 and TRBJ2-1, with 12 bases aligning to TRBD2. Looked up from germline, CDR1 is LGHDT and CDR2 is YNNKEL (reference sequence). CDR3 length equals 13 residues. The CDR3 DNA reads TGTGCCAGCAAACTAGCGGGAGGAGGTAGCAGAATCTTC. Amino acids: CASKLAGGGSRIF.

The sample holds a few counts of this clonotype. The CDR3 reads CASSLGTGRHTEAFF. In nucleotides, the CDR3 is TGCGCCAGCAGCTTAGGGACAGGGAGACACACTGAAGCTTTCTTT. The chain is built from TRBV5-1 and TRBJ1-1, with 9 positions matching TRBD1. After removal of 2 bases from V and 3 bases from J, the junction contained 5 bases not matched to a gene. Germline V gene sequence: CDR1 SGHRS, CDR2 YFSETQ. This CDR3 spans 15 amino acids. Filled out from reference TRBV5-1 and TRBJ1-1, the complete variable domain reads KAGVTQTPRYLIKTRGQQVTLSCSPISGHRSVSWYQQTPGQGLQFLFEYFSETQRNKGNFPGRFSGRQFSNSRSEMNVSTLELGDSALYLCASSLGTGRHTEAFFGQGTRLTVV.

The chain employs TRBV3-1 and TRBJ2-3, with 7 bases identical to TRBD2. Germline loops: CDR1 LGHDT, CDR2 YNNKEL (reference sequence). Unmatched junction bases numbered 6, after V lost 4 bases and J lost 2 bases. There are 15 residues in the CDR3. CDR3 nucleotide sequence: TGTGCCAGCAGCCCCCGGGCGGGAGACACAGATACGCAGTATTTT. Protein: CASSPRAGDTDTQYF.

In its sample, this clonotype was seen many times. The rearrangement links TRBV5-6 to TRBJ2-1; D unresolved. Germline CDR1 and CDR2: SGHDT and YYEEEE. Trimming stripped 0 bases from V and 6 bases from J, with 13 bases between. This CDR3 spans 15 amino acids. The CDR3, as DNA: TGTGCCAGCAGCTTGGTAATCCAGTCACCCAATGAGCAGTTCTTC. It specifies CASSLVIQSPNEQFF.

This clonotype was detected many times. The chain couples TRBV6-1 to TRBJ2-2; the D call may be TRBD1 or TRBD2 (5 bases each). Trimming took 6 bases from V and 2 from J, leaving 19 bases between them. Germline-derived CDR1 and CDR2 are MNHNS and SASEGT. This CDR3 comprises 17 residues. The CDR3 region has the DNA TGTGCCAGCAGAGAGCGCCCCGGGACGAAAAACACCGGGGAGCTGTTTTTT. This encodes CASRERPGTKNTGELFF.

The rearrangement links TRBV20-1 to TRBJ2-2; 13 bases fit TRBD2. Germline assignment: CDR1 DFQATT and CDR2 SNEGSKA (reference sequence). The CDR3 loop spans 15 amino acids. V was pared by 6 bases and J by 6 bases, with 7 bases of the junction left unmatched. CDR3 coding DNA: TGCAGTGCGCCACTAGCGGGAGGGCCGGCCGGGGAGCTGTTTTTT. Amino acid sequence: CSAPLAGGPAGELFF.

A remark on this clonotype: This sequence may be a read error, since a much larger clone differs from it by one base. The chain uses TRBV19 and TRBJ2-2; D is perhaps TRBD1 or TRBD2 (5 bases each). CDR1 and CDR2 from the germline V gene are LNHDA and SQIVND (reference sequence). The CDR3 is 15 residues long. With 6 bases removed from V and 4 bases from J, the gap between germline ends came to 15 bases. The CDR3: CASSREGLGTGELFF. The CDR3 coding sequence is TGTGCCAGTAGCCGAGAGGGGCTTGGCACCGGGGAGCTGTTTTTT.

The chain couples TRBV19 to TRBJ1-5; D is perhaps TRBD1 (6 bases). The CDR3 totals 14 residues. The germline CDR1 and CDR2 sequences are LNHDA and SQIVND (reference sequence). V was cut by 2 bases and J by 7 bases, with 12 bases left in between. CDR3 DNA: TGTGCCAGTAGTATAAGGGGGGGGGACCAGCCCCAGCATTTT. It is translated as CASSIRGGDQPQHF.

This clonotype came up many times. The V call is TRBV10-3, the J call TRBJ2-2; D gene ambiguous. Germline V CDR1 and CDR2: ENHRY, SYGVKD. Trimming pared 0 bases from V and 6 bases from J, leaving 8 bases between. The length of the CDR3 is 14 residues. The CDR3 here is CAISESGSAGELFF. Written as DNA, the CDR3 is TGTGCCATCAGTGAGTCTGGTTCGGCCGGGGAGCTGTTTTTT.

This clonotype was detected many times. The genes are TRBV19 and TRBJ2-7, with D possibly TRBD1 on 5 matching bases. V lost 4 bases to trimming and J lost 2 bases, with 12 bases between them. This CDR3 has 14 residues. Germline loops: CDR1 LNHDA, CDR2 SQIVND (reference sequence). The CDR3 nucleotides are TGTGCCAGTAGTAAAGGGGTTTTAGCCTACGAGCAGTACTTC. This encodes CASSKGVLAYEQYF.

The V and J genes are TRBV10-1 and TRBJ2-7, with 8 bases that match TRBD1. V gave up 8 bases and J gave up 3 bases; unmatched junction bases: 3. Germline V CDR1 and CDR2: WNHNN, SYGVQD (reference sequence). The CDR3 totals 12 residues. The CDR3 is CASGQGHYEQYF. CDR3 in DNA: TGCGCCAGCGGACAGGGACACTACGAGCAGTACTTC.

This clonotype occurred once. The chain carries TRBV10-3 and TRBJ2-3; the match to TRBD2 covers 14 bases. Germline CDR1 and CDR2: ENHRY and SYGVKD. V gave up 6 bases and J gave up 9 bases; unmatched junction bases: 8. This CDR3 spans 15 amino acids. The CDR3 sequence: CAISVGTSGRGTQYF. CDR3 nucleotides: TGTGCCATCAGCGTCGGGACTAGCGGGAGAGGCACGCAGTATTTT.

Note on this clonotype: A much larger clonotype is one base distant, so this may be a read error. Without the conserved terminal phenylalanine or tryptophan, this CDR3 likely stems from a read error. The V gene is TRBV5-6, the J gene TRBJ1-5; 9 bases are a match to TRBD1. This CDR3 is built from 15 residues. Germline loops: CDR1 SGHDT, CDR2 YYEEEE. V was pared by 0 bases and J by 5 bases, with 3 bases of the junction left unmatched. CDR3 nucleotides: TGTGCCAGCAGCTTGGGTGGACAGGGGCATCAGCCCCAGCATTCT. This codes for CASSLGGQGHQPQHS.